The present TCR beta chain was sequenced within a study of shared clonotypes between healthy human individuals. General study results and limits: Naive subsets generally exceeded memory subsets in estimated richness. Shared across four donors were roughly 4.7% of the naive CD4 clonotypes.

Each cell subset's genomic DNA was divided evenly among several immunoSEQ plates. Original processing notes: Without quality scores, immunoSEQ junctional reads could not be filtered like full-length reads. TCRdb keeps only in-frame clones here, not all; method: immunoSEQ multiplex PCR. V and J calls and clone size are as listed in that table; D and trimming were resolved from the DNA. The table includes about 2 million clones, roughly 94% detected once. J was trimmed by 1 base and V by 3 bases; bases with no gene match: 2. CDR3 length: 14 amino acids. The V gene's germline CDR1 is KGHSH and CDR2 LQKENI. As for this clone: Its specificity is unknown. Different DNA sequences within this sample yield the same CDR3.

The chain combines TRBV18 with TRBJ1-1; 7 positions match TRBD1. The specimen sequenced was naive CD4+ T cells sorted from blood. Subset denoted: CD45RA+ positively selected. The clonotype originates from a man aged 18 to 30 in good health. The CDR3 sequence: CASSPDRRNTEAFF. The CDR3 DNA reads TGTGCCAGCTCACCGGACAGGCGGAACACTGAAGCTTTCTTT.